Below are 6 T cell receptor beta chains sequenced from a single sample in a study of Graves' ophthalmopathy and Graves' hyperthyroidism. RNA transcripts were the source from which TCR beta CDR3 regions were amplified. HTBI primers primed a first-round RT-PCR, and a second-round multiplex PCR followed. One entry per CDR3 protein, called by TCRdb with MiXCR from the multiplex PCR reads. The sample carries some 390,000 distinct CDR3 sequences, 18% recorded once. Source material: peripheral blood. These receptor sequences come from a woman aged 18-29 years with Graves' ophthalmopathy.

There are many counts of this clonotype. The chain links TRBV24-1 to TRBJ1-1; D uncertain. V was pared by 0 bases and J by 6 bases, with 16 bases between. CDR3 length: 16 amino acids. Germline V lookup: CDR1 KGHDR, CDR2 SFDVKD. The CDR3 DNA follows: TGTGCCACCAGTGATTTGGGTTCCCATTACCTATCTGAAGCTTTCTTT. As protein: CATSDLGSHYLSEAFF.

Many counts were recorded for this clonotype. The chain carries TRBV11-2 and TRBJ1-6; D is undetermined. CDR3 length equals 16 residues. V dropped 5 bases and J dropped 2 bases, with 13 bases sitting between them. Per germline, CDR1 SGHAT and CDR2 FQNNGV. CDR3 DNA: TGTGCCAGCAGCCCCCTAGGAGGGACCTATAATTCACCCCTCCACTTT. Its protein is CASSPLGGTYNSPLHF. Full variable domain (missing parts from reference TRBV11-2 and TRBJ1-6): EAGVAQSPRYKIIEKRQSVAFWCNPISGHATLYWYQQILGQGPKLLIQFQNNGVVDDSQLPKDRFSAERLKGVDSTLKIQPAKLEDSAVYLCASSPLGGTYNSPLHFGNGTRLTVT.

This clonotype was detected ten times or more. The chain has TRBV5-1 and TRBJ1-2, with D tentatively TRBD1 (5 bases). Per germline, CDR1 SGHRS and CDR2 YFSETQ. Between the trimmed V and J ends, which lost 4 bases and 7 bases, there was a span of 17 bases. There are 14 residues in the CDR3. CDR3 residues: CASSPLEGKSGYTF. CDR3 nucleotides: TGCGCCAGCAGCCCCCTTGAGGGGAAAAGTGGCTACACCTTC.

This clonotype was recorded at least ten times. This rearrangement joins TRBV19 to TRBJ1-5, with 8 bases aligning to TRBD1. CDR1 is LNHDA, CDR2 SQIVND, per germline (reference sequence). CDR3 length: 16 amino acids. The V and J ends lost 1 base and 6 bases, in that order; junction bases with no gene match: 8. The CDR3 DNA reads TGTGCCAGTAGTATAGTAGGGACAGGAGCGGTTCAGCCCCAGCATTTT. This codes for CASSIVGTGAVQPQHF.

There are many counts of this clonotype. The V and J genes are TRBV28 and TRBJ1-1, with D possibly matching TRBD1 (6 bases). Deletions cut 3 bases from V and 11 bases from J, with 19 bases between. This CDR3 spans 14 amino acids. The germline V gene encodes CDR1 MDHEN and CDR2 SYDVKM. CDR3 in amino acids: CASSFLGAGVGAFF. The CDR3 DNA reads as TGTGCCAGCAGTTTCCTTGGGGCAGGGGTGGGGGCTTTCTTT.

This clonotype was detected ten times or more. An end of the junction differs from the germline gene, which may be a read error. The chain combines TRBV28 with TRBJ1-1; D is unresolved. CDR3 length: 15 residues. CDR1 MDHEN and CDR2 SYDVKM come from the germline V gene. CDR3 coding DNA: TGTGCCAGCATCCGGGGTATGTTGGGCACCACTGAAGTTTTCTTT. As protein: CASIRGMLGTTEVFF.